Only a few counts were recorded for the clone carrying this T cell receptor beta chain. This entry belongs to a study of blood T cell repertoires in COVID-19. Study-level background: Samples taken during acute and convalescent COVID-19 were collected in the United States, Italy and Spain. Nucleic acid was either cDNA or gDNA, and it came from T cells, B-cell-depleted T cells, or PBMCs.

Original processing methods: Reference gene primer amplification in the assay estimated nucleated cell counts. Profiling relied on immunoSEQ multiplex PCR, and the TCRdb table lists in-frame clones only, not all of them. V and J calls and clone size follow that table, whereas D and trimming were derived from the DNA. The sample has 260,000 or so clones; around 81% are singletons. Germline values: CDR1 MNHEY, CDR2 SMNVEV (reference sequence). Trimming cost V 5 bases and J 2 bases; bases outside gene matches: 6. There are 15 residues in the CDR3. Sequencing was performed on peripheral blood. This sequence was found in a woman older than 75 with COVID-19, enrolled during active disease. The genes are TRBV27 and TRBJ1-5, with 7 nucleotides matching TRBD1. CDR3: CASSRQGFGNQPQHF. In DNA, the CDR3 is TGTGCCAGCAGTCGACAGGGTTTCGGCAATCAGCCCCAGCATTTT.